The rows below give T cell receptor beta chains drawn from one sample of a study of blood T cell repertoires in COVID-19. Produced via immunoSEQ multiplex PCR; TCRdb's table is partial and in-frame only. The top ten hold roughly 7.9% of the sample, which has around 230,000 clones, over 75% seen once. Input material: peripheral blood. Source of these receptors: a woman older than 75 with acute or convalescent COVID-19. The CDR3 runs from the conserved cysteine through the conserved F or W. Each record gives: J gene, D gene, V gene, clone size, CDR3 DNA, CDR3 protein. The D gene is left open where the match is weak. Only some rows state a clone size, as once, few, many or a class for expanded clones.

TRBJ2-5	NA	TRBV3-1/TRBV3-2	NA	TGTGCCAGCAGCCAACTGCAAGAGACCCAGTACTTC	CASSQLQETQYF
TRBJ1-6	TRBD1	TRBV10-3	NA	TGTGCCATCAGTGGACAGGGAAGTAATTCACCCCTCCACTTT	CAISGQGSNSPLHF
TRBJ2-3	TRBD2	TRBV6-5	NA	TGTGCCAGCAGTCACAGGGCTAGCGGGGGACCCCAGTATTTT	CASSHRASGGPQYF
TRBJ1-4	NA	TRBV5-6	NA	TGTGCCAGCAGCTTGTCCTGGACAGCAACTAATGAAAAACTGTTTTTT	CASSLSWTATNEKLFF
TRBJ2-2	NA	TRBV3-1/TRBV3-2	once	TGTGCCAGCAGCCAAGATTTACTCGGGGAGCTGTTTTTT	CASSQDLLGELFF
TRBJ1-1	NA	TRBV14	NA	TGTGCCAGCAGCCAAGGGTCTTGGACAGAAGCTTTCTTT	CASSQGSWTEAFF
TRBJ1-6	NA	TRBV5-4	once	TGTGCCAGCAGGATACAGGGCTCAGGTTCACCCCTCCACTTT	CASRIQGSGSPLHF
TRBJ2-5	NA	TRBV20-1	NA	TGCAGTGCTAGTACGCAGGGACTCGAGACCCAGTACTTC	CSASTQGLETQYF
TRBJ2-7	TRBD1	TRBV6-5	NA	TGTGCCAGCAGTTACTCCGGGACAGGCTCCTACGAGCAGTACTTC	CASSYSGTGSYEQYF
TRBJ1-3	TRBD1	TRBV7-8	NA	TGTGCCAGCAGCCAGGGGGCTAACTCTGGAAACACCATATATTTT	CASSQGANSGNTIYF
TRBJ2-2	TRBD2	TRBV3-1/TRBV3-2	NA	TGTGCCAGCAGCCCCGGGGGGGCGTCTGGGGAGCTGTTTTTT	CASSPGGASGELFF
TRBJ2-3	TRBD2	TRBV7-9	NA	TGTGCCAGCAGTTACTCACTAGCGGGGGCCGCCACAGATACGCAGTATTTT	CASSYSLAGAATDTQYF
TRBJ1-1	NA	TRBV7-9	once	TGTGCCAGCAGCGGGTCGGACAGATTTGGCACTGAAGCTTTCTTT	CASSGSDRFGTEAFF
TRBJ2-7	NA	TRBV30	NA	TGTGCCTGGAGCTACGCACCCCTCTCCTACGAGCAGTACTTC	CAWSYAPLSYEQYF
TRBJ1-2	TRBD1	TRBV23-1	NA	TGCGCCAGCAGTCCGTACAGGGGGTGGTATGGCTACACCTTC	CASSPYRGWYGYTF
TRBJ1-1	TRBD1	TRBV10-3	NA	TGTGCCACCCAGAGGGACAGGGGGCCCTCCACTGAAGCTTTCTTT	CATQRDRGPSTEAFF
TRBJ1-2	TRBD1	TRBV29-1	NA	TGCAGCGTTGAACGACAGGGGGCCCTCTATGGCTACACCTTC	CSVERQGALYGYTF
TRBJ2-5	TRBD1	TRBV20-1	once	TGCAGTGCCAGTCGACAGGGGGCAAAATCTAGGGAGACCCAGTACTTC	CSASRQGAKSRETQYF
TRBJ2-5	NA	TRBV5-6	few	TGTGCCAGCAGCCATTCTAGGAGTCAGTACTTC	CASSHSRSQYF
TRBJ1-2	NA	TRBV27	once	TGTGCCAGCAGTTTCAGGGTTAACTATGGCTACACCTTC	CASSFRVNYGYTF
TRBJ2-1	NA	TRBV3-1/TRBV3-2	NA	TGTGCCAGCAGCCAAGGCCTAGCTCCGGTCGTGGAGCAGTTCTTC	CASSQGLAPVVEQFF
TRBJ1-1	TRBD1	TRBV5-6	NA	TGTGCCAGCAGCTTGGGACAGGGGACAGCTTTCTTT	CASSLGQGTAFF
TRBJ2-5	TRBD1	TRBV5-1	NA	TGCGCCAGCACCCCCGGACAGGGAAGAGAGACCCAGTACTTC	CASTPGQGRETQYF
TRBJ2-2	NA	TRBV7-9	few	TGTGCCAGCAGCTCCACTCAACAGGGTCCCGGGGAGCTGTTTTTT	CASSSTQQGPGELFF
TRBJ2-2	NA	TRBV4-1	NA	TGCGCCAGCAGCCAAGTCGTAGGCGGGGCCGGGGAGCTGTTTTTT	CASSQVVGGAGELFF
TRBJ2-1	TRBD2	TRBV2	NA	TGTGCCAGCAGCCTGACGACTAGCGGGAGTCAGTTCTTC	CASSLTTSGSQFF
TRBJ2-2	TRBD1	TRBV3-1/TRBV3-2	NA	TGTGCCAGCAGCCCTTTTACCGGGACAGGGACTGGGGAGCTGTTTTTT	CASSPFTGTGTGELFF
TRBJ2-2	NA	TRBV11-3	NA	TGTGCCAGCAGCTCGAGGAGAACCGGGGAGCTGTTTTTT	CASSSRRTGELFF
TRBJ1-1	TRBD1	TRBV5-5	NA	TGTGCCAGCAGCTTGGTTGTCAGGGGGACTGAAGCTTTCTTT	CASSLVVRGTEAFF
TRBJ2-3	NA	TRBV4-1	NA	TGCGCCAGCAGCCAACTAACGAGCGGGCCTAGCACAGATACGCAGTATTTT	CASSQLTSGPSTDTQYF
TRBJ1-2	NA	TRBV9	NA	TGTGCCAGCAGCGTAGGGTCAGGAGGGGGCTACACCTTC	CASSVGSGGGYTF
TRBJ1-2	TRBD1	TRBV10-3	NA	TGTGCCATCAGGCCCAATCTCGACAGGGAACCATACACCTTC	CAIRPNLDREPYTF
TRBJ2-7	NA	TRBV6-1	NA	TGTGCCAGCGGGAAAGGGGCCTCCTACGAGCAGTACTTC	CASGKGASYEQYF